Listed here are 9 T cell receptor beta chains from one sample, sequenced in a study of blood T cells in healthy people across ages. Combining a sample-barcoded 5' primer with a J-beta primer mix, a second PCR ran for roughly 7 to 11 cycles. Each CDR3 protein gets one entry after TCRdb re-called the 5' RACE reads with MiXCR. There are approximately 780,000 distinct CDR3 sequences in the sample; under 30% occur only once, and 3% lies in the top ten. The data were also submitted as part of a second study, on T cells of mothers and their children.

The sample consisted of blood. The receptor set was obtained from a boy between 5 and 17 years old in good health.

In this sample, this clonotype turned up a few times. Sequence at one end of the junction differs from germline and may be a read error. The rearrangement joins TRBV12-3 or TRBV12-4 to TRBJ1-4; 7 bases line up with TRBD1. The CDR3 consists of 11 residues. The CDR3 loop reads CASSPGGQRIF. CDR3 DNA: TGTGCCAGCAGTCCCGGGGGACAGCGGATCTTT.

This clonotype was counted a few times. This rearrangement joins TRBV7-9 to TRBJ1-2; 9 bases are a match to TRBD1. Germline CDR1 and CDR2: SEHNR and FQNEAQ (reference sequence). The CDR3 extends over 14 amino acids. The trim removed 5 bases at V and 6 bases at J, leaving 7 bases unmatched. This chain's CDR3 is CASSQFDRGNGYTF. In nucleotides, the CDR3 is TGTGCCAGCAGCCAATTCGACAGGGGGAATGGCTACACCTTC. The variable domain in full, with the rest retrieved from reference TRBV7-9 and TRBJ1-2, is DTGVSQNPRHKITKRGQNVTFRCDPISEHNRLYWYRQTLGQGPEFLTYFQNEAQLEKSRLLSDRFSAERPKGSFSTLEIQRTEQGDSAMYLCASSQFDRGNGYTFGSGTRLTVV.

The rearrangement joins TRBV6-5 to TRBJ2-7; possible D gene TRBD1, 5 bases. The germline V and J ends were trimmed by 0 bases and 1 base, with 16 bases remaining between them. Germline loops: CDR1 MNHEY, CDR2 SVGAGI. The CDR3 length is 17 residues. CDR3 region: CASSYSGLGAKSYEQYF. The CDR3 bases are TGTGCCAGCAGTTACTCAGGTCTTGGGGCCAAATCCTACGAGCAGTACTTC.

The table lists this clonotype with many counts. V is TRBV7-2 and J is TRBJ2-5, with D maybe TRBD2 (7 bases). Germline V gene data show CDR1 as SGHTA and CDR2 as FQGNSA. CDR3 length: 14 residues. V was trimmed by 6 bases and J by 5 bases, leaving 16 bases between them. For the CDR3, the DNA is TGTGCCAGCAGAAGGGGGGGGACTGGGGAGACCCAGTACTTC. This translates into CASRRGGTGETQYF.

This clonotype was seen a handful of times. This chain uses TRBV29-1 with TRBJ2-5, with D perhaps TRBD1 or TRBD2 (6 bases each). The last part of the DNA fits TRBJ2-7 better; the J call may be wrong. This CDR3 is built from 12 residues. Germline CDR1 is SQVTM and CDR2 is ANQGSEA. CDR3 protein: CSARGGKYEQYF. DNA of the CDR3: TGCAGCGCACGAGGGGGGAAGTACGAGCAGTACTTC.

V usage is TRBV12-3 or TRBV12-4 and J usage is TRBJ2-1; D is unresolved. Trimming removed 2 bases at V and 7 bases at J, with 12 bases between. The CDR3 totals 14 residues. CDR3 in amino acids: CASSLMVGRNEQFF. The CDR3 coding sequence is TGTGCCAGCAGTTTAATGGTAGGGCGGAATGAGCAGTTCTTC.

The chain is built from TRBV7-2 and TRBJ1-6; TRBD1 matches 7 bases. This CDR3 has 14 amino acids. V dropped 3 bases and J dropped 9; count of bases not matched to a gene: 5. Germline V lookup: CDR1 SGHTA, CDR2 FQGNSA. CDR3 sequence (DNA): TGTGCCAGCAGCTTTGACAGGGCCGGTTCACCCCTCCACTTT. It yields the protein CASSFDRAGSPLHF.

In DNA, the CDR3 is TGTGCCAGCAGCCTACAGGGGGCCCCTCGGGGGACCGGGGAGCTGTTTTTT. Its protein product is CASSLQGAPRGTGELFF. The rearrangement joins TRBV25-1 to TRBJ2-2; 9 bases align to TRBD1. The CDR3 has 17 residues. V dropped 6 bases and J dropped 5; count of bases not matched to a gene: 13. Germline CDR1 MGHDK, CDR2 SYGVNS. The full variable domain, its missing parts supplied by reference TRBV25-1 and TRBJ2-2, is EADIYQTPRYLVIGTGKKITLECSQTMGHDKMYWYQQDPGMELHLIHYSYGVNSTEKGDLSSESTVSRIRTEHFPLTLESARPSHTSQYLCASSLQGAPRGTGELFFGEGSRLTVL.

This clonotype was picked up a small number of times. CDR3: CASSRSNPYGYTF. In DNA, the CDR3 is TGTGCCAGCAGTAGGAGCAATCCTTATGGCTACACCTTC. The chain carries TRBV12-3 or TRBV12-4 and TRBJ1-2; no clear D. The CDR3 runs 13 residues. With 5 bases removed from V and 5 bases from J, the gap between germline ends came to 12 bases.